The clone carrying this TCR beta chain was recorded many times. The antigen remains undetermined. MiXCR was run by TCRdb on the 5' RACE reads, yielding one entry per CDR3 protein. The repertoire holds some 710,000 distinct CDR3 sequences, with roughly 6.2% as singletons. These data belong to a study of identical twins. Study results and caveats: Abundant beta clonotypes from cord blood bore fewer insertions; memory repertoires lacked this pattern. Sequences that were out-of-frame, alpha and twin-shared displayed an excess of low generation probability.

Germline CDR1 reads MNHEY; CDR2 reads SVGAGI. V was pared by 2 bases and J by 8 bases, with 16 bases between. The CDR3 sequence is 15 residues long. This TCR derives from a man aged 18 to 30 in good health. This chain connects TRBV6-5 to TRBJ2-1, with a possible D match to TRBD2 (6 bases). The specimen was naive T cells sorted from blood. The CDR3 spells CASSYSVMGEDEQFF. CDR3 nucleotide sequence: TGTGCCAGCAGTTACAGCGTAATGGGGGAGGATGAGCAGTTCTTC.